Listed below are T cell receptor beta chains from one sample, sequenced in a study of blood T cell repertoires in COVID-19. Clones were read by immunoSEQ multiplex PCR, and TCRdb kept only the in-frame ones, dropping some. The data show around 130,000 clones, with 70% to 85% seen just once and 12% held by the top ten. Sample: peripheral blood. These receptors were collected from a woman aged 55-70 years with acute or convalescent COVID-19. CDR3s include the opening cysteine and the closing phenylalanine or tryptophan. D genes are given only for firm matches. Size is stated for part of the rows, as once, few or many counts, or as a class when the clone is expanded.

>.|.|TRBJ1-1|TRBV5-1
CASSWQGNTEAFF
TGCGCCAGCAGCTGGCAGGGGAACACTGAAGCTTTCTTT
>.|TRBD1|TRBJ1-2|TRBV6-6
CASSGTGGRGYTF
TGTGCCAGCAGTGGGACAGGGGGAAGAGGCTACACCTTC
>.|TRBD1|TRBJ1-2|TRBV5-4
CASSSRTGYIYGYTF
TGTGCCAGCAGCTCCAGGACAGGCTATATCTATGGCTACACCTTC
>.|TRBD1|TRBJ2-1|TRBV7-9
CASSLRQGETNEQFF
TGTGCCAGCAGCTTAAGACAGGGGGAAACGAATGAGCAGTTCTTC
>.|.|TRBJ2-6|TRBV5-4
CASSLYQGSGANVLTF
TGTGCCAGCAGCTTGTACCAGGGGAGCGGGGCCAACGTCCTGACTTTC
>few|.|TRBJ1-6|TRBV2
CASSPRGGEFDSPLHF
TGTGCCAGCAGTCCCCGGGGGGGGGAATTCGATTCACCCCTCCACTTT
>.|TRBD1|TRBJ1-2|TRBV5-1
CASSLGITGGYGYTF
TGCGCCAGCAGCTTGGGAATAACAGGGGGGTATGGCTACACCTTC
>.|TRBD2|TRBJ2-1|TRBV3-1/TRBV3-2
CASSQDPSGGGQKQFF
TGTGCCAGCAGCCAAGACCCTAGCGGGGGGGGACAAAAGCAGTTCTTC
>.|.|TRBJ2-2|TRBV11-2
CASSLESLMGELFF
TGTGCCAGCAGCTTAGAAAGCTTAATGGGGGAGCTGTTTTTT
>.|TRBD1|TRBJ1-4|TRBV3-1/TRBV3-2
CASSLGQREKLFF
TGTGCCAGCAGCCTGGGACAGCGGGAGAAACTGTTTTTT
>.|TRBD1|TRBJ1-2|TRBV7-2
CASSLGRGRGYTF
TGTGCCAGCAGCTTAGGCAGGGGGCGAGGCTACACCTTC
>.|.|TRBJ2-7|TRBV5-1
CASSHPGAGMSSYEQYF
TGCGCCAGCAGCCATCCTGGGGCAGGGATGAGCTCCTACGAGCAGTACTTC
>.|.|TRBJ1-3|TRBV6-2/TRBV6-3
CASSLTSSGNTIYF
TGTGCCAGCAGTTTGACAAGCTCTGGAAACACCATATATTTT
>.|TRBD1|TRBJ1-2|TRBV5-8
CASSWGQGDGYTF
TGTGCCAGCAGCTGGGGACAGGGGGATGGCTACACCTTC
>few|.|TRBJ1-6|TRBV2
CASSAQANYNSPLHF
TGTGCCAGCAGTGCGCAGGCTAACTATAATTCACCCCTCCACTTT
>.|.|TRBJ2-2|TRBV5-1
CASSFQEPTGELFF
TGCGCCAGCAGCTTCCAGGAACCGACCGGGGAGCTGTTTTTT
>.|.|TRBJ1-1|TRBV9
CASSVGQSEYEAFF
TGTGCCAGCAGCGTAGGACAATCTGAATATGAAGCTTTCTTT
>once|.|TRBJ1-1|TRBV4-2
CASSPGEGVTEAFF
TGTGCCAGCAGCCCCGGGGAGGGGGTCACTGAAGCTTTCTTT
>.|TRBD1|TRBJ1-5|TRBV4-1
CASSQEGQVRQPQHF
TGCGCCAGCAGCCAAGAGGGACAGGTTCGGCAGCCCCAGCATTTT
>.|TRBD1|TRBJ1-1|TRBV5-6
CASGLPGGQGAFF
TGTGCCAGCGGGCTTCCAGGGGGTCAGGGAGCTTTCTTT
>.|TRBD1|TRBJ1-1|TRBV28
CASRDRLIEAFF
TGTGCCAGCCGGGACAGGCTGATTGAAGCTTTCTTT
>.|TRBD1|TRBJ1-2|TRBV7-8
CASSSDRVGYGYTF
TGTGCCAGCAGCTCGGACAGGGTCGGTTATGGCTACACCTTC
>once|.|TRBJ2-6|TRBV19
CASRTGTFPGANVLTF
TGTGCCAGTAGGACAGGCACGTTCCCTGGGGCCAACGTCCTGACTTTC
>.|TRBD1|TRBJ2-2|TRBV18
CASSPGVGQGGTGELFF
TGTGCCAGCTCACCCGGCGTGGGACAGGGTGGCACCGGGGAGCTGTTTTTT
>.|.|TRBJ2-3|TRBV9
CASRPLSGADTQYF
TGTGCCAGCCGGCCATTATCCGGGGCAGATACGCAGTATTTT
>.|TRBD1|TRBJ1-1|TRBV11-2
CASSFGGGAGTEAFF
TGTGCCAGCAGTTTCGGAGGGGGCGCCGGGACTGAAGCTTTCTTT
>.|TRBD1|TRBJ2-1|TRBV19
CATTTGGADYNEQFF
TGTGCCACAACTACAGGGGGCGCAGACTACAATGAGCAGTTCTTC
>.|.|TRBJ2-7|TRBV7-9
CASSLAGVYEQYF
TGTGCCAGCAGCTTAGCCGGGGTGTACGAGCAGTACTTC
>few|TRBD2|TRBJ2-3|TRBV5-1
CASSYGRGGRTDTQYF
TGCGCCAGCAGCTACGGGCGGGGGGGGCGCACAGATACGCAGTATTTT
>.|TRBD2|TRBJ2-3|TRBV5-1
CASSLLAGALVADTQYF
TGCGCCAGCAGCTTGTTAGCGGGGGCCCTCGTAGCAGATACGCAGTATTTT
>once|TRBD1|TRBJ1-5|TRBV5-5
CASSLSDRRPTPNQPQHF
TGTGCCAGCAGCTTATCGGACAGGAGACCTACCCCTAATCAGCCCCAGCATTTT
>.|TRBD2|TRBJ2-2|TRBV29-1
CSASTPWTSGGPQYTGELFF
TGCAGCGCCTCGACGCCATGGACTAGCGGGGGCCCCCAGTACACCGGGGAGCTGTTTTTT
>.|TRBD1|TRBJ1-5|TRBV27
CASSLIQGDQPQHF
TGTGCCAGCAGTTTAATTCAGGGGGATCAGCCCCAGCATTTT
>.|TRBD2|TRBJ2-1|TRBV25-1
CASSRGGYNEQFF
TGTGCCAGCAGTCGGGGGGGATACAATGAGCAGTTCTTC
>.|.|TRBJ1-5|TRBV4-1
CASSQAQGNQPQHF
TGCGCCAGCAGCCAAGCACAGGGCAATCAGCCCCAGCATTTT
>.|TRBD1|TRBJ2-7|TRBV12-5
CASAPDRGLEQYF
TGTGCTAGTGCTCCGGACAGGGGGCTCGAGCAGTACTTC
>few|.|TRBJ1-4|TRBV5-1
CASSLQTGNEKLFF
TGCGCCAGCAGCTTGCAAACAGGGAATGAAAAACTGTTTTTT
>.|.|TRBJ1-6|TRBV30
CAWSLGSSYNSPLHF
TGTGCCTGGAGTTTAGGGAGCTCCTATAATTCACCCCTCCACTTT
>.|.|TRBJ2-1|TRBV7-2
CASSPRRASYNEQFF
TGTGCCAGCAGCCCCCGGAGAGCCTCCTACAATGAGCAGTTCTTC
>.|.|TRBJ1-2|TRBV9
CASSVGSDYGYTF
TGTGCCAGCAGCGTAGGGAGTGACTATGGCTACACCTTC
>.|.|TRBJ2-2|TRBV6-5
CASTRQTNTGELFF
TGTGCCAGCACCCGACAGACGAACACCGGGGAGCTGTTTTTT
>.|.|TRBJ1-2|TRBV19
CASRDTGHQSVGYTF
TGTGCCAGTAGGGATACGGGACACCAGAGCGTCGGCTACACCTTC
>.|.|TRBJ1-1|TRBV5-4
CASNLRGNTEAFF
TGTGCCAGCAACCTAAGGGGAAACACTGAAGCTTTCTTT
>.|TRBD1|TRBJ2-3|TRBV12-5
CASGLGDRASGTQYF
TGTGCTAGTGGTTTGGGGGACAGGGCTTCCGGGACGCAGTATTTT
>.|.|TRBJ2-2|TRBV19
CASSSRGGGELFF
TGTGCCAGTAGCTCCAGGGGTGGGGGGGAGCTGTTTTTT
>.|.|TRBJ1-1|TRBV20-1
CSASGGARRTEAFF
TGCAGTGCTAGTGGTGGGGCCAGGCGCACTGAAGCTTTCTTT
>few|TRBD1|TRBJ1-5|TRBV2
CASSEQGAFGQPQHF
TGTGCCAGCAGTGAACAGGGGGCTTTCGGTCAGCCCCAGCATTTT
>few|.|TRBJ1-2|TRBV3-1/TRBV3-2
CASSTPREGTNYGYTF
TGTGCCAGCAGCACACCCCGGGAGGGTACCAACTATGGCTACACCTTC
>.|.|TRBJ1-2|TRBV2
CASSALAVHYGYTF
TGTGCCAGCAGTGCGTTGGCGGTTCACTATGGCTACACCTTC
>.|.|TRBJ1-3|TRBV4-2
CASSQVQDSGNTIYF
TGTGCCAGCAGCCAAGTACAGGACTCTGGAAACACCATATATTTT
>.|TRBD2|TRBJ2-5|TRBV11-3
CASSLGSGGETQYF
TGTGCCAGCAGCTTAGGTAGCGGGGGAGAGACCCAGTACTTC
>once|.|TRBJ1-1|TRBV5-8
CASSPGRDREAFF
TGTGCCAGCAGCCCGGGGAGGGACCGTGAAGCTTTCTTT